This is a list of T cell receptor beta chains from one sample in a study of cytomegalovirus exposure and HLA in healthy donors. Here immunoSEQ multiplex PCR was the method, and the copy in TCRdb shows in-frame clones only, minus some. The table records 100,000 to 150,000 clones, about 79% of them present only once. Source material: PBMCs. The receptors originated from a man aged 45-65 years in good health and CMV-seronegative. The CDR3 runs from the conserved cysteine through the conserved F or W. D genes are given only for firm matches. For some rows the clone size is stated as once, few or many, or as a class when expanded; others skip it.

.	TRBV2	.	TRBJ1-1	TGTGCCAGCAGTGTGTCCCAGAACACTGAAGCTTTCTTT	CASSVSQNTEAFF
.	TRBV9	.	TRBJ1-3	TGTGCCAGCAGCGTAGGGGTGTGGACACCCTCTGGAAACACCATATATTTT	CASSVGVWTPSGNTIYF
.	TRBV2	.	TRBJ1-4	TGTGCCAGCAGAGAGACTAATGAAAAACTGTTTTTT	CASRETNEKLFF
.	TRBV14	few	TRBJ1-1	TGTGCCAGCAGCCGGATAACAGGAGTAACTGAAGCTTTCTTT	CASSRITGVTEAFF
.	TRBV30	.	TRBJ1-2	TGTGCCGGGATAACCAGCGTTAGGTATGGCTACACCTTC	CAGITSVRYGYTF
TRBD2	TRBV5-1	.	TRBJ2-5	TGCGCCAGCAGGCGACTAGCGGGGGGACGAGAGACCCAGTACTTC	CASRRLAGGRETQYF
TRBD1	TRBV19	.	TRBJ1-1	TGTGCCAGTAGTATCGGGACAGGGGGAATAGCTGAAGCTTTCTTT	CASSIGTGGIAEAFF
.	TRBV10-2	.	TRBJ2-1	TGCGCCAGCATCAGTGACTCTTTCGCGTACAATGAGCAGTTCTTC	CASISDSFAYNEQFF
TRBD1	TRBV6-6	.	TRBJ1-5	TGTGCCAGCAGTTACTGGAGGGGGCGCAACAATCAGCCCCAGCATTTT	CASSYWRGRNNQPQHF
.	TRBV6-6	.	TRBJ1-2	TGTGCCAGCATGTATCAGGGAAGCTATGGCTACACCTTC	CASMYQGSYGYTF
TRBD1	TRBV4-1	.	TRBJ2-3	TGCGCCAGCAGCCTTGGACAGGGAGGCACAGATACGCAGTATTTT	CASSLGQGGTDTQYF
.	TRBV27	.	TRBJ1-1	TGTGCCAGCAGTTTGGTGGGGAGAAGCCACACTGAAGCTTTCTTT	CASSLVGRSHTEAFF
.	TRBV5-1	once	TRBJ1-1	TGCGCCAGCAGCTTGGCGGTGAACACTGAAGCTTTCTTT	CASSLAVNTEAFF
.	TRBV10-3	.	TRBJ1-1	TGTGCCATCAGTGATCCGGACACGGAGAACACTGAAGCTTTCTTT	CAISDPDTENTEAFF
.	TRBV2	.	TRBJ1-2	TGTGCCAGCAGTGTACAGAGGGAGGGCTACACCTTC	CASSVQREGYTF
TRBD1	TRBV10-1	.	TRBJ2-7	TGCGCCAGCAGTGAGACACAGGGGGCCTACGAGCAGTACTTC	CASSETQGAYEQYF
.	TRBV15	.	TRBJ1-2	TGTGCCACCAGCAGGGAACCCGTTAACTACGGAGTATCCTTC	CATSREPVNYGVSF
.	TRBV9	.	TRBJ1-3	TGTGCCAGCAGCCCAAGAGGGAGTCCACGGCCGAGCTCTGGAAACACCATATATTTT	CASSPRGSPRPSSGNTIYF
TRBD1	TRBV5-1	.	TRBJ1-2	TGCGCCAGCAGCCTGACAGGGGGTGGAGGCTACACCTTC	CASSLTGGGGYTF
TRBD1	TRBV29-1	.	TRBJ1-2	TGCAGCGGCGGGGACAGTACATATGGCTACACCTTC	CSGGDSTYGYTF
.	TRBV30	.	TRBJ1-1	TGTGCCTGGAGTCGGCTGGAGGCTTTCTTT	CAWSRLEAFF
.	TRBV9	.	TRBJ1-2	TGTGCCAGCAGCGTTGACAGCTCCTATGGCTACACCTTC	CASSVDSSYGYTF
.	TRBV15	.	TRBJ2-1	TGTGCCACCAGCAGGGGAGGAACCGCCACCCTCTACAATGAGCAGTTCTTC	CATSRGGTATLYNEQFF
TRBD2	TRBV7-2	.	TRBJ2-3	TGTGCCAGCAGCCCGTATTCGACTAGCGGGGGACGGGGTACGCAGTATTTT	CASSPYSTSGGRGTQYF
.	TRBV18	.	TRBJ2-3	TGTGCCAGCTCACCGGAATCCGGGGTCGAGTTGCAGTATTTT	CASSPESGVELQYF
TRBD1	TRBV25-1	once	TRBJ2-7	TGTGCCAGCAGTTCCACCGGGACAGCGTCGTACTTC	CASSSTGTASYF
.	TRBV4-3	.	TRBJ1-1	TGCGCCAGCAGCCAAGATTTTAATGAAGCTTTCTTT	CASSQDFNEAFF
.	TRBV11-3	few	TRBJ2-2	TGTGCCAGCAGCTTAGCAGCGAACACCGGGGAGCTGTTTTTT	CASSLAANTGELFF
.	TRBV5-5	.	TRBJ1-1	TGTGCCAGCAGCTTGTGGGCCGACACTGAAGCTTTCTTT	CASSLWADTEAFF
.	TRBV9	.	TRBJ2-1	TGTGCCAGCAGCGTAACGGGGGAAATCTCCTACAATGAGCAGTTCTTC	CASSVTGEISYNEQFF
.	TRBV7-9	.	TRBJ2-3	TGTGCCAGCAGCCAGGGCCCAGTTTCAGATACGCAGTATTTT	CASSQGPVSDTQYF
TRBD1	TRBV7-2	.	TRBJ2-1	TGTGCCAGCACCGAGGGGGCGTTCACCTACAATGAGCAGTTCTTC	CASTEGAFTYNEQFF
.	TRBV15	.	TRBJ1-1	TGTGCCACCAGCAGAGATGGCGGGAGGACCACTGAAGCTTTCTTT	CATSRDGGRTTEAFF
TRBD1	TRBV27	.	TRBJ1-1	TGTGCCAGCAGTCGGGACAGGGGGACGAACACTGAAGCTTTCTTT	CASSRDRGTNTEAFF
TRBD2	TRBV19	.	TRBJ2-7	TGTGCCAGTACCCCTGGGGGACTAGCGGGAACCGGACGCTACGAGCAGTACTTC	CASTPGGLAGTGRYEQYF
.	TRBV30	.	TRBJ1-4	TGTGCCTGGCGCGACAGCGGGGAAAAACTGTTTTTT	CAWRDSGEKLFF
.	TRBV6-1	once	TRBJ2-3	TGTGCCAGCAGTGAAGCGCCACTAAAAGATACGCAGTATTTT	CASSEAPLKDTQYF